Below, one TCR beta chain is given with its context. The sample belongs to a study of shared T cell receptors in the human thymus. This CDR3 contains 17 residues. Germline V gene data show CDR1 as SGHTA and CDR2 as FQGNSA. V gave up 5 bases and J gave up 1 base; unmatched junction bases: 7. TCRdb's table, derived via immunoSEQ multiplex PCR, lists solely in-frame clones and lacks some. The table has roughly 710,000 clones, approximately 85% seen once; the top ten hold 0.0095% to 0.013%. The same specimen was also included in a second study, on human thymus T cells. That study reports: In corrective heart surgery, resections were taken, and these provided the thymus tissue.

The J gene is TRBJ2-5, the V gene TRBV7-2; 13 positions match TRBD2. The clonotype was recovered from a girl less than two years old with a congenital heart defect. The specimen was thymocytes. In DNA, the CDR3 is TGTGCCAGCAGCAAACGGACTAGCGGGAGAGTCCAAGAGACCCAGTACTTC. As protein: CASSKRTSGRVQETQYF.